The clone carrying this T cell receptor beta chain was picked up one time. PCR used 60 Vbeta primers and 13 Jbeta primers. TCRdb's table, derived via immunoSEQ multiplex PCR, lists solely in-frame clones and lacks some. The top ten hold about 2.3% of the sample, which has about 170,000 clones, 79% seen once. This entry is derived from a study of cytomegalovirus exposure and HLA in healthy donors. Looked up from germline, CDR1 is SGHDT and CDR2 is YYEEEE. The CDR3 loop spans 14 amino acids. The germline V and J ends were trimmed by 4 bases and 1 base, with 9 bases remaining between them. The chain combines TRBV5-6 with TRBJ1-5, with D perhaps matching TRBD1 (5 bases). The sample was PBMCs. This TCR came from a woman between 45 and 65 years old in good health and CMV-seronegative. Written as DNA, the CDR3 is TGTGCCAGCAGCAATCAGGGCAGCAATCAGCCCCAGCATTTT. This encodes CASSNQGSNQPQHF.